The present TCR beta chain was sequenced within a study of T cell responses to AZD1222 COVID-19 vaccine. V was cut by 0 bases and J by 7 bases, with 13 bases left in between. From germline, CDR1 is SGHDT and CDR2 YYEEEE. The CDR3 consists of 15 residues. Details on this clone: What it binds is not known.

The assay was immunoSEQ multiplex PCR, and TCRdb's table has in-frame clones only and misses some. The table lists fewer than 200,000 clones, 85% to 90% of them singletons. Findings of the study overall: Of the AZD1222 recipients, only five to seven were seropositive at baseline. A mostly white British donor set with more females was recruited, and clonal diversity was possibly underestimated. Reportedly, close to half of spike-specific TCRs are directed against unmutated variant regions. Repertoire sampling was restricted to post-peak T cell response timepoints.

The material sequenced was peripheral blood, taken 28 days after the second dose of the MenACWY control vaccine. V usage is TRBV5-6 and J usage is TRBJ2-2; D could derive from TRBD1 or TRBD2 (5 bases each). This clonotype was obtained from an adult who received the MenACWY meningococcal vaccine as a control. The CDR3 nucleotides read TGTGCCAGCAGCTTGGATACAGGAGGTAGCGGGGAGCTGTTTTTT. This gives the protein CASSLDTGGSGELFF.